A selection of T cell receptor beta chains follows, all from one sample in a study of Ad26.COV2.S vaccination and SARS-CoV-2 variants. Measured with immunoSEQ multiplex PCR; TCRdb has only the in-frame clones, and not every one. The table records over 400,000 clones, 89% of them present only once. The sequencing here drew on peripheral blood, taken in a trial of Ad26.COV2.S vaccine versus placebo. These receptor sequences come from a person between 18 and 65 years old who received the Ad26.COV2.S COVID-19 vaccine or a placebo. The CDR3 runs from the conserved cysteine through the conserved F or W. D genes are given only for firm matches. Size is stated for part of the rows, as once, few or many counts, or as a class when the clone is expanded.

v_call	d_call	clone_size	j_call	cdr3_aa	cdr3_nt
TRBV3-1/TRBV3-2	.	.	TRBJ1-1	CASSQPPAGTKAFF	TGTGCCAGCAGCCAACCCCCCGCCGGGACTAAGGCTTTCTTT
TRBV11-3	TRBD2	.	TRBJ2-4	CASSLGLAYIQYF	TGTGCCAGCAGTTTAGGACTAGCATACATTCAGTACTTC
TRBV20-1	TRBD2	.	TRBJ2-5	CSASATSGKETQYF	TGCAGTGCTAGTGCGACTAGCGGGAAAGAGACCCAGTACTTC
TRBV28	.	.	TRBJ1-5	CASTRGRRQPQHF	TGTGCCAGCACTCGGGGAAGAAGGCAGCCCCAGCATTTT
TRBV30	.	.	TRBJ1-1	CAWMKGVDTEAFF	TGTGCCTGGATGAAAGGGGTCGACACTGAAGCTTTCTTT
TRBV29-1	.	.	TRBJ1-2	CSVGHFNDGYTF	TGCAGCGTTGGACACTTTAACGATGGCTACACCTTC
TRBV18	.	.	TRBJ1-2	CASSPLPKNYGYTF	TGTGCCAGCTCACCGCTGCCCAAGAACTATGGCTACACCTTC
TRBV5-4	.	.	TRBJ2-3	CAARSLSTDTQYF	TGTGCAGCAAGAAGTCTTTCCACAGATACGCAGTATTTT
TRBV19	.	.	TRBJ1-4	CASSIREGEKLFF	TGTGCCAGTAGTATCAGGGAGGGTGAAAAACTGTTTTTT
TRBV6-4	TRBD1	.	TRBJ1-6	CASSENGTANSYNSPLHF	TGTGCCAGCAGTGAGAACGGGACAGCAAACTCCTATAATTCACCCCTCCACTTT
TRBV3-1/TRBV3-2	.	.	TRBJ1-1	CASSDTMNTEAFF	TGTGCCAGCAGCGACACGATGAACACTGAAGCTTTCTTT
TRBV7-8	TRBD2	once	TRBJ2-7	CASSSSLGLAGYEQYF	TGTGCCAGCAGCTCCTCCCTGGGACTAGCCGGCTACGAGCAGTACTTC
TRBV14	.	.	TRBJ2-5	CASSQDWGRETQYF	TGTGCCAGCAGCCAAGATTGGGGCCGGGAGACCCAGTACTTC
TRBV25-1	.	.	TRBJ1-1	CASSGLGDGTEAFF	TGTGCCAGCAGTGGATTAGGGGACGGCACTGAAGCTTTCTTT
TRBV7-2	.	.	TRBJ1-1	CASILRSGTEAFF	TGTGCCAGCATCCTTAGGTCCGGCACTGAAGCTTTCTTT
TRBV6-2/TRBV6-3	TRBD2	.	TRBJ2-3	CASSQGLAGGSDTQYF	TGTGCCAGCAGTCAGGGACTAGCGGGAGGGTCAGATACGCAGTATTTT
TRBV18	TRBD1	once	TRBJ2-5	CASSQDRVETQYF	TGTGCCAGCTCACAGGACAGGGTCGAGACCCAGTACTTC
TRBV4-1	.	.	TRBJ1-3	CASSLPWGSSGNTIYF	TGCGCCAGCAGCCTTCCGTGGGGTAGCTCTGGAAACACCATATATTTT
TRBV6-1	.	.	TRBJ2-2	CASSPPGGLTGELFF	TGTGCCAGCAGTCCTCCAGGAGGACTCACCGGGGAGCTGTTTTTT
TRBV7-3	.	once	TRBJ1-2	CASSLMGISGYTF	TGTGCCAGCAGCTTAATGGGGATCTCTGGCTACACCTTC
TRBV6-6	.	.	TRBJ1-1	CASSYGPEAFF	TGTGCCAGCAGTTATGGCCCTGAAGCTTTCTTT
TRBV5-4	TRBD2	.	TRBJ2-3	CASSSGFSGGPPDTQYF	TGTGCCAGCAGCTCGGGTTTTAGCGGGGGCCCCCCAGATACGCAGTATTTT
TRBV9	TRBD1	once	TRBJ2-7	CASSGQGASYEQYF	TGTGCCAGCAGCGGACAGGGGGCATCCTACGAGCAGTACTTC
TRBV11-2	.	once	TRBJ2-6	CASSSPRTGANVLTF	TGTGCCAGCAGTTCTCCCCGGACTGGGGCCAACGTCCTGACTTTC
TRBV4-2	.	.	TRBJ1-3	CASSQQGPSSGNTIYF	TGTGCCAGCAGCCAACAGGGCCCGAGCTCTGGAAACACCATATATTTT
TRBV29-1	.	.	TRBJ1-1	CSVRRGSNTEAFF	TGCAGCGTTCGCCGGGGCTCGAACACTGAAGCTTTCTTT
TRBV28	.	.	TRBJ1-5	CASSFLGSRGYQPQHF	TGTGCCAGCAGTTTCTTGGGCAGCCGTGGGTACCAGCCCCAGCATTTT
TRBV28	TRBD1	few	TRBJ2-2	CASSLEGQGVGELFF	TGTGCCAGCAGTTTAGAGGGACAGGGGGTCGGGGAGCTGTTTTTT
TRBV5-1	TRBD2	.	TRBJ2-7	CASTIGGGAYEQYF	TGCGCCAGCACGATTGGCGGGGGAGCCTACGAGCAGTACTTC
TRBV11-2	.	.	TRBJ2-7	CASSLTLNAYEQYF	TGTGCCAGCAGCCTGACCTTAAACGCCTACGAGCAGTACTTC
TRBV18	TRBD1	.	TRBJ2-6	CASSPGTGNSGANVLTF	TGTGCCAGCTCACCAGGGACAGGAAACTCTGGGGCCAACGTCCTGACTTTC
TRBV5-1	.	once	TRBJ1-4	CASSLETGRNEKLFF	TGCGCCAGCAGCTTGGAAACAGGGCGAAATGAAAAACTGTTTTTT
TRBV30	.	.	TRBJ2-2	CAWSPSEPGELFF	TGTGCCTGGAGTCCGAGTGAGCCCGGGGAGCTGTTTTTT